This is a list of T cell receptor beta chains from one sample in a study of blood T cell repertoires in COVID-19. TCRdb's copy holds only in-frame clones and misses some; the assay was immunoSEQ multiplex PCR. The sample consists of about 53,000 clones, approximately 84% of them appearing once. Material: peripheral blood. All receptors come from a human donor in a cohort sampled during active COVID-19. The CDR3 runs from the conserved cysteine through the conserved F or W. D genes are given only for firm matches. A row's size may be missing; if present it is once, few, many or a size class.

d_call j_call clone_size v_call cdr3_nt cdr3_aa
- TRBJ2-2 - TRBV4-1 TGCGCCAGCAGCCAAGTCAGGACCGGGGAGCTGTTTTTT CASSQVRTGELFF
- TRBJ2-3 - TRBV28 TGTGCCAGCAGTCCCATCCCCCCTACTAGTGACGGGAAGACAGATACGCAGTATTTT CASSPIPPTSDGKTDTQYF
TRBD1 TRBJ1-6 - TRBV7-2 TGTGCCAGCAGCTACAGGGGGATCAATAATTCACCCCTCCACTTT CASSYRGINNSPLHF
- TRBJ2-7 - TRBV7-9 TGTGCCAGCAGCTTAGTCATGGGGCTTGGGAACGAGCAGTACTTC CASSLVMGLGNEQYF
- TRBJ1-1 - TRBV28 TGTGCCAGCAGCCCGGGACGGGGGAGGACTGAAGCTTTCTTT CASSPGRGRTEAFF
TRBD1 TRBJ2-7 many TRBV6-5 TGTGCCAGCAGTCCGGGACAGGGCTCCTACGAGCAGTACTTC CASSPGQGSYEQYF
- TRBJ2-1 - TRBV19 TGTGCCAGTAGTATCCCAGGGTACAATGAGCAGTTCTTC CASSIPGYNEQFF
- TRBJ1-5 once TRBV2 TGTGCCAGCTGTATCGAGGGCAGACAGCCCCAGCATTTT CASCIEGRQPQHF
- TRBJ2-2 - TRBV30 TGTGCCTGGAGTGAGACAGCTCTATTAGGGGAGCTGTTTTTT CAWSETALLGELFF
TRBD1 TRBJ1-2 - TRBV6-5 TGTGCCAGGGGGGATAGGGGGCGTGATGGCTACACCTTC CARGDRGRDGYTF
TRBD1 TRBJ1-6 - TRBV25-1 TGTGCCAGTCAGAGGGGGCTTTCACCCCTCCACTTT CASQRGLSPLHF
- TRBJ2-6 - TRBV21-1 TGTGCCAGTAAAACAGGGGGTTGCTCTGGGGCCAACGTCCTGACTTTC CASKTGGCSGANVLTF
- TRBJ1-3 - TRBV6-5 TGTGCCAGCAGTTTACAGGTCTCTGGAAACACCATATATTTT CASSLQVSGNTIYF
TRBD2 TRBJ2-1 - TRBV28 TGTGCCAGCAGTTCCTCTTTGGCGGGAGACCCCAATGAGCAGTTCTTC CASSSSLAGDPNEQFF
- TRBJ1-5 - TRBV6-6 TGTGCCAGCAGTCCCAAAGCTCAGGGGCAGCCCCAGCATTTT CASSPKAQGQPQHF
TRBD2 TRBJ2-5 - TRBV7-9 TGTGCCAGCAGCCCAACTAGCGGAGACTCGTACTTC CASSPTSGDSYF
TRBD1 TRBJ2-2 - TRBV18 TGTGCCAGCTCACCGGGACAGGGGAACACCGGGGAGCTGTTTTTT CASSPGQGNTGELFF
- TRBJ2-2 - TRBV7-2 TGTGCCAGCAGCTTAGTAAGCACAGTACAGTTAGACGGGGAGCTGTTTTTT CASSLVSTVQLDGELFF
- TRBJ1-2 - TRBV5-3 TGTGCCAGAAGCTGGAACAGGAAGTCTAACTATGGCTACACCTTC CARSWNRKSNYGYTF
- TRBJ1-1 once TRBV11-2 TGTGCCAGCAGCCCACAGGGGAACACTGAAGCTTTCTTT CASSPQGNTEAFF
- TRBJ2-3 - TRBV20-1 TGCAGTGCTAGAGGAGGAGATACGCAGTATTTT CSARGGDTQYF
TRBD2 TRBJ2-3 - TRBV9 TGTGCCAGCAGCGTAATATCGGCTAGCGGGGGGGATACGCAGTATTTT CASSVISASGGDTQYF
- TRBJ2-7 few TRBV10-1 TGCGCCAGCAGTGATTCGGACAGCTACTACGAGCAGTACTTC CASSDSDSYYEQYF
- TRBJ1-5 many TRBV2 TGTGCCAGCAGCGGACAGATGAATCAGCCCCAGCATTTT CASSGQMNQPQHF